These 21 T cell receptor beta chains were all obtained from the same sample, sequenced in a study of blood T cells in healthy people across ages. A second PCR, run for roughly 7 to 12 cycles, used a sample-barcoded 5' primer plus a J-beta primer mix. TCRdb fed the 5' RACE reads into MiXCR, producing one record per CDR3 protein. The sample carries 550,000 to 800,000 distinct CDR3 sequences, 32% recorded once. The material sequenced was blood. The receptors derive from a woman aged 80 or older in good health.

CDR3 residues: CASSPLTGYSGEAFF. CDR3 nucleotides: TGTGCCAGCAGTCCCCTGACAGGGTATTCTGGTGAAGCTTTCTTT. V and J are TRBV28 and TRBJ1-1; TRBD1 matches 7 bases. The trim removed 5 bases at V and 7 bases at J, leaving 13 bases unmatched. CDR3 size: 15 residues. Germline CDR1 MDHEN, CDR2 SYDVKM.

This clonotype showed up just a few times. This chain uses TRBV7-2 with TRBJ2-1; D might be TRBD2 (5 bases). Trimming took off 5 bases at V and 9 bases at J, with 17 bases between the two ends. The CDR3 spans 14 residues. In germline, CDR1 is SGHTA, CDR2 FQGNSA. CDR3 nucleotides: TGTGCCAGCAGCATGACTACCCCGGACGGTGAGCAGTTCTTC. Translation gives CASSMTTPDGEQFF.

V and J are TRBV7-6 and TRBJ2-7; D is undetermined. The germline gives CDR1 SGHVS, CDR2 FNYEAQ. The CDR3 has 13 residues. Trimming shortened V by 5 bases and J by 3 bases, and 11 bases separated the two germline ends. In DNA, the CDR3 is TGTGCCAGCAGCAAAGGACCCAACTACGAGCAGTACTTC. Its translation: CASSKGPNYEQYF.

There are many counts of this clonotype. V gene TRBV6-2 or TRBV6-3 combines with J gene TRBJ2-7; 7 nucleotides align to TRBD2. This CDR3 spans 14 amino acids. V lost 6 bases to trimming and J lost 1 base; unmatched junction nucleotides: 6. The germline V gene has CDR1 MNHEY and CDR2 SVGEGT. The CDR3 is CASRLWRGSYEQYF. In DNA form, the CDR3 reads TGTGCCAGCAGGTTGTGGCGGGGGTCCTACGAGCAGTACTTC.

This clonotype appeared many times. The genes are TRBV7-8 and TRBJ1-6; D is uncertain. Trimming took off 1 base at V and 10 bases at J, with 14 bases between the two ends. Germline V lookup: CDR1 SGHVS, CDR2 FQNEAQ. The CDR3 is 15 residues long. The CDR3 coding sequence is TGTGCCAGCAGCTTAGGGACTGCCATGGGGTCACCCCTCCACTTT. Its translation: CASSLGTAMGSPLHF.

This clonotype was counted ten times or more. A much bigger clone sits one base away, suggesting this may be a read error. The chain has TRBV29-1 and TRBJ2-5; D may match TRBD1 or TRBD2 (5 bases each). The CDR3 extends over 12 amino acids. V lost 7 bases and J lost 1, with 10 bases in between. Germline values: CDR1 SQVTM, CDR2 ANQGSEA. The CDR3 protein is CSGRDGQETQYF. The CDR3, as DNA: TGCAGCGGCCGGGACGGCCAAGAGACCCAGTACTTC.

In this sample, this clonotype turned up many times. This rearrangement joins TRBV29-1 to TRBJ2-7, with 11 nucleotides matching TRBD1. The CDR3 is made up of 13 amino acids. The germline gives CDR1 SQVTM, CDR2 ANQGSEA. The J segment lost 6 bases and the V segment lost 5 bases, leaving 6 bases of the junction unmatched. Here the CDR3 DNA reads TGCAGCGTTTCCGGGACAGGGGGTCGCGAGCAGTACTTC. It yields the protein CSVSGTGGREQYF.

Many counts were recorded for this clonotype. DNA for the CDR3: TGTGCCAGCAGCCTAAGACAGGGGGCTTTTGGCTACACCTTC. It codes for CASSLRQGAFGYTF. This chain links TRBV7-8 with TRBJ1-2, with TRBD1 identical over 10 bases. Germline V gene lookup returns CDR1 SGHVS and CDR2 FQNEAQ. The CDR3 is 14 amino acids. Trimming took 5 bases from V and 7 from J; bases not matched to a gene: 7.

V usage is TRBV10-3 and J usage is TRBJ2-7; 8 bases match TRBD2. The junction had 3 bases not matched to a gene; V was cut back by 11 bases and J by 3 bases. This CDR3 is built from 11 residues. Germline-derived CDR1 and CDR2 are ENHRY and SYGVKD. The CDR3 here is CAVGTSYEQYF. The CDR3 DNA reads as TGTGCCGTAGGGACTAGCTACGAGCAGTACTTC.

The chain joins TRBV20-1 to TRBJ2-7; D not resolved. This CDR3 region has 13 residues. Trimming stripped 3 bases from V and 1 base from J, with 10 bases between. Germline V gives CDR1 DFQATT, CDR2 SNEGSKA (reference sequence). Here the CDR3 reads CSASEWRSYEQYF. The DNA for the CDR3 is TGCAGTGCTAGTGAGTGGCGGTCCTACGAGCAGTACTTC.

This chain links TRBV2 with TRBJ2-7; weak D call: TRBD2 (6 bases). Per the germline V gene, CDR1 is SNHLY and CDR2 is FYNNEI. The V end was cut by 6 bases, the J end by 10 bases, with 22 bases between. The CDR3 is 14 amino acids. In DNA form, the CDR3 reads TGTGCCAGCAGGGAGGGTCGGCTAGTGGGACCCCAGTACTTC. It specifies CASREGRLVGPQYF.

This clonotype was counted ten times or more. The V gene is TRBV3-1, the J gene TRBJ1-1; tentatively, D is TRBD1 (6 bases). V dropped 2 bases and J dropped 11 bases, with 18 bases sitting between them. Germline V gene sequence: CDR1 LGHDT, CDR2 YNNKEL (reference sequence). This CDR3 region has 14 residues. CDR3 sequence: CASSQWGGGGAAFF. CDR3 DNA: TGTGCCAGCAGCCAATGGGGAGGGGGGGGGGCGGCTTTCTTT.

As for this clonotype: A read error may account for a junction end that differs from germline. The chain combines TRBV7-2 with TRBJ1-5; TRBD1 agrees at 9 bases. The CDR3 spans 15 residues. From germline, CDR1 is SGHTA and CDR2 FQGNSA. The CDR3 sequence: CASSPNRGQNRPQHF. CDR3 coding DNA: TGTGCCAGCAGCCCGAACAGGGGGCAAAATCGGCCCCAGCATTTT.

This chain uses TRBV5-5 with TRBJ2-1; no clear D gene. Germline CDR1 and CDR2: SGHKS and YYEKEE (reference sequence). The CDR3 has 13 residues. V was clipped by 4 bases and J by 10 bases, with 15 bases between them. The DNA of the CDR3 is TGTGCCAGCAGCCATGCCCTTATCTACGAGCAGTTCTTC. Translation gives CASSHALIYEQFF.

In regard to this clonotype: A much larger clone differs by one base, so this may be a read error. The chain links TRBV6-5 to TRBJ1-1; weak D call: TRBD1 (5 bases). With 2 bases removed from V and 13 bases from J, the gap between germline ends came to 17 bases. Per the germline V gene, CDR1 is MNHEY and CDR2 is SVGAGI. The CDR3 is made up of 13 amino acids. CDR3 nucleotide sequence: TGTGCCAGCAGTTACACCCAGGGCCAAGGGGATTTCTTT. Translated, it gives CASSYTQGQGDFF.

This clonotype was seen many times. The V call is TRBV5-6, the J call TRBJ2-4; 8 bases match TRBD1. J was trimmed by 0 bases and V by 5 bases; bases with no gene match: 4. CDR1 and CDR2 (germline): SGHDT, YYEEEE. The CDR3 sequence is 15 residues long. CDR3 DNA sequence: TGTGCCAGCAGTTCCCAGGGGGCAGCCAAAAACATTCAGTACTTC. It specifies CASSSQGAAKNIQYF.

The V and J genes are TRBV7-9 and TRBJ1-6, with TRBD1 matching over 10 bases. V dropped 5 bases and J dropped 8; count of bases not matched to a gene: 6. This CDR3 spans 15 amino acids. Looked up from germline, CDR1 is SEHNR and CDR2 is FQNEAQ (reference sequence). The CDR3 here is CASSARDRGYSPLHF. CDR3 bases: TGTGCCAGCAGCGCACGGGACAGGGGCTATTCACCCCTCCACTTT.

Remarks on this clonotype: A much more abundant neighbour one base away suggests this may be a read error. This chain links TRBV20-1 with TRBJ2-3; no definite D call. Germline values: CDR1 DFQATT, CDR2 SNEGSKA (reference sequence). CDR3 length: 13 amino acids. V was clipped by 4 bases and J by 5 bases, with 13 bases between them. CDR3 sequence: CSAMGGKRDTQYF. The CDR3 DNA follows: TGCAGTGCTATGGGTGGAAAAAGAGATACGCAGTATTTT.

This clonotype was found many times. The CDR3 nucleotides read TGTGCCAGCAGTCGCACCGCCGACAGGCCCAACACTGAAGCTTTCTTT. This codes for CASSRTADRPNTEAFF. This sequence joins TRBV6-2 or TRBV6-3 and TRBJ1-1, with D possibly being TRBD1 (6 bases). CDR1 is MNHEY and CDR2 is SVGEGT in the germline V gene. V was trimmed by 5 bases and J by 2 bases, leaving 18 bases between them. CDR3 length: 16 residues.

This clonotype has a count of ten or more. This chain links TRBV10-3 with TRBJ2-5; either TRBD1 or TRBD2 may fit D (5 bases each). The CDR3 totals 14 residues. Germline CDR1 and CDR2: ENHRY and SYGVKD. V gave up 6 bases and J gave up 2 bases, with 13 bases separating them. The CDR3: CAISVRDGQETQYF. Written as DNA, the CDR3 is TGTGCCATCAGCGTTAGGGACGGACAAGAGACCCAGTACTTC.

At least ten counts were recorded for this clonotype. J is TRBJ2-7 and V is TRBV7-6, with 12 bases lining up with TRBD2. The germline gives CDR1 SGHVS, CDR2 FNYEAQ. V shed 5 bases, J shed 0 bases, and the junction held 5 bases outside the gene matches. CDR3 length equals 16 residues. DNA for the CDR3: TGTGCCAGCAGCCTAGGACTAGCGGGGAGCTCCTACGAGCAGTACTTC. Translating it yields CASSLGLAGSSYEQYF.